This section outlines one T cell receptor beta chain sequence together with its context. Antigen specificity is unknown. The V gene's germline CDR1 is MNHNY and CDR2 SVGAGI (reference sequence). J gave up 0 bases and V 6 bases, and 0 bases lay outside the gene matches. The CDR3 sequence is 14 residues long. 60 Vbeta and 13 Jbeta primers were used in PCR. TCRdb's table, derived via immunoSEQ multiplex PCR, lists solely in-frame clones and lacks some. This repertoire includes roughly 73,000 clones. These data come from a study of cytomegalovirus exposure and HLA in healthy donors. The study's findings and limits: A cluster of highly shared sequence variants was likely a sequencing artifact. Clonal expansion, a later analysis showed, was greater in HLA-associated TCR beta chains than in equally common others. A later analysis reportedly found that, within productive TCRs, an Asian-associated ancestry cluster had fewer N-insertions than the mean observed across the 666 donors.

Sequenced input: PBMCs. This clonotype was obtained from a female donor in good health and CMV-seropositive. This rearrangement joins TRBV6-6 to TRBJ2-3, with 10 bases identical to TRBD2. The CDR3 spells CASRTSGSTDTQYF. CDR3 bases: TGTGCCAGCAGGACTAGCGGGAGCACAGATACGCAGTATTTT.